The 5 T cell receptor beta chains below all came from one sample that was sequenced in a study of T-cell memory formation after mild COVID-19. MiXCR was run by TCRdb on the 5' RACE reads, yielding one entry per CDR3 protein. This sample has over 350,000 distinct CDR3 sequences; roughly 15% occur once, and the top ten carry roughly 21%. The sequenced sample was PBMCs or a T cell subset sorted from them (not recorded which). The receptors were gathered from a man aged 18 to 30 who had mild COVID-19 (a few samples of this study predate the infection). Cell type and time point are not known.

The chain joins TRBV4-1 to TRBJ2-5, with a tentative D call TRBD2 (5 bases). V was trimmed by 8 bases and J by 5 bases, leaving 18 bases between them. Germline CDR1 is MGHRA and CDR2 is YSYEKL. The CDR3 is 14 amino acids. The CDR3, as DNA: TGCGCCAGCTCCGGGGTAGTAGCAATGGAGACCCAGTACTTC. Its translation is CASSGVVAMETQYF.

This clonotype was seen a handful of times. The rearrangement links TRBV6-5 to TRBJ2-1, with D tentatively TRBD1 (5 bases). V was clipped by 3 bases and J by 9 bases, with 9 bases between them. This CDR3 is built from 12 residues. The germline gives CDR1 MNHEY, CDR2 SVGAGI. The CDR3 DNA sequence: TGTGCCAGCAGTTATTCAGGGTTTGAGCAGTTCTTC. Protein: CASSYSGFEQFF.

The chain combines TRBV4-2 with TRBJ2-2; 7 bases map to TRBD1. CDR1 LGHNA and CDR2 YNFKEQ come from the germline V gene. Trimming at V came to 4 bases and at J to 3 bases, leaving 8 bases not matched to a gene. The CDR3 loop spans 16 amino acids. The CDR3 DNA follows: TGTGCCAGCAGCCGAACCGGGACAGCGGACACCGGGGAGCTGTTTTTT. This gives the protein CASSRTGTADTGELFF.

This clonotype was counted between two and nine times. V is TRBV12-3 or TRBV12-4 and J is TRBJ2-3; the D is unclear. The CDR3 loop spans 14 amino acids. The V end was cut by 6 bases, the J end by 4 bases, with 14 bases between. The CDR3 reads CASSPRWRPDTQYF. The CDR3, as DNA: TGTGCCAGCAGCCCGAGGTGGAGACCAGATACGCAGTATTTT.

The rearrangement joins TRBV28 to TRBJ1-4; possibly TRBD1 for D (6 bases). This CDR3 spans 14 amino acids. CDR1 is MDHEN, CDR2 SYDVKM, per germline. Trimming removed 5 bases from V and 3 bases from J, with 10 bases in between. CDR3 in amino acids: CASSPWTANEKLFF. The CDR3 DNA reads TGTGCCAGCAGTCCCTGGACAGCTAATGAAAAACTGTTTTTT.